The entry below describes one T cell receptor (beta chain). What this receptor recognizes is not known. Base qualities are not provided; no much larger clone lies one nucleotide away. This sample is part of a study of T cell responses to AZD1222 COVID-19 vaccine listed by TCRdb under 2021. With respect to the entire study: AZD1222 recipients given second doses at about 4 weeks or at about 12 weeks were pooled, since spike-specific TCR depth and breadth were not found to differ between the two schedules. A total of 233 trial participants underwent TCR sequencing, of whom 207 received two doses of AZD1222 and around 25 received two doses of the MenACWY control vaccine. Enrollment into the trials was organized by age into subgroups of 18-55, 56-69 and 70-plus years, and those subgroups contained about 160, 30 and 59 TCR-sequenced participants, respectively. Overall study results and their limits: Most participants were white British and females outnumbered males, and the authors suggested that clonal diversity may have been underestimated. A significant rise in spike-specific TCR breadth and depth was observed after two AZD1222 doses relative to day 0 and relative to MenACWY recipients. Reportedly, close to half of the unique spike-specific TCRs recognized epitopes lying outside the regions that are mutated in the B.1.351 and B.1.1.7 variants. In the small 56-69-year group, the increase in depth fell short of significance, most likely because of low power. No day 14 peak-response samples were available, so repertoires were characterized only after the peak T cell response. Conclusions about previously exposed vaccinees are limited, since just a handful of AZD1222 recipients were seropositive for SARS-CoV-2 at baseline. The whole spike protein was spanned by vaccine-associated CD4 TCRs, and dominant responses were seen in regions 160-218 and 743-854.

The CDR3 regions of human TCRbeta chains were subjected to immunosequencing. In the original analysis: TCRs in the repertoires were matched against a reference library of SARS-CoV-2-specific TCRs that had been generated with the MIRA antigen-specificity platform. Breadth was defined as the fraction of unique TCRs that were SARS-CoV-2-associated, and depth was defined as the fraction of total T cells that were SARS-CoV-2-associated. Each spike-specific TCR was assigned to its reactive spike region and to a CD4 or CD8 class using the MIRA data. Log10-transformed breadth and depth values were compared by one-way ANOVA with Sidak's multiple comparisons tests. TCRdb's version of the immuneACCESS table is confined to in-frame rearrangements and falls short of the full clone set. An unresolved V gene accounts for under half of the shortfall where checked; the remainder is of unknown origin. Clone size and V and J calls were adopted from that table, with D and trimming inferred from the DNA. This sample gives roughly 150,000 clones in total; just under 95% of them show up just once. 1.3% of the sample belongs to the ten largest clones.

The junction shows trimming of 1 base on V and 4 bases on J, plus 7 bases between the germline ends. The germline V gene (reference sequence) sets CDR1 to GTSNPN and CDR2 to SVGIG. The CDR3 spans 12 residues, from the cysteine through the phenylalanine. The entry retains the CDR3 DNA only, 36 bases that are in frame from base 1. Explained via the paper, the time point label denotes: baseline before first vaccination. Vaccinee samples came from UK trials COV001 and COV002, including a single-blind randomized controlled phase 2/3 trial of AZD1222 (ChAdOx1 nCoV-19) in healthy adults. Trial participant PBMC samples were collected at day 0 and day 28 after the second dose for TCRbeta chain sequencing.

The starting material was peripheral blood, obtained on day 0 of AZD1222 vaccination. The receptor was isolated from an adult in good health. The receptor chain draws on TRBV30 and TRBJ1-2, and possibly TRBD1, on 6 matching bases. The nucleotide sequence reads TGTGCCTGGAGTGACAGGGTCTATGGCTACACCTTC. It translates to CAWSDRVYGYTF.